Listed here are 20 T cell receptor beta chains from one sample, sequenced in a study of CD8 T cells in Susac syndrome. After extraction with the RNeasy kit, about 0.45 to 1 ug of the RNA was reverse transcribed using random hexamers. TCRdb analysed the immunoSEQ multiplex PCR reads with MiXCR anew, one entry per CDR3 protein. The data contain 200,000 to 300,000 distinct CDR3 sequences, roughly 95% of them singletons. Sequencing was carried out using CD4+ T cells from PBMCs. Receptors originate from a human donor with Susac syndrome.

The rearrangement joins TRBV27 to TRBJ2-1; TRBD2 agrees at 14 bases. CDR3 length: 16 residues. J gave up 6 bases and V 4 bases, and 5 bases lay outside the gene matches. Germline CDR1 MNHEY, CDR2 SMNVEV (reference sequence). The CDR3 is CASSSPTSGRANEQFF. CDR3 in DNA: TGTGCCAGCAGTTCCCCGACTAGCGGGAGGGCCAATGAGCAGTTCTTC.

This clonotype was seen once. The chain links TRBV20-1 to TRBJ2-7; no reliable D call. The germline gives CDR1 DFQATT, CDR2 SNEGSKA (reference sequence). CDR3 size: 18 residues. The V end was cut by 0 bases, the J end by 3 bases, with 24 bases between. CDR3 loop: CSARDGGISGSRNYEQYF. The CDR3 nucleotides are TGCAGTGCTAGAGATGGTGGGATCAGTGGCAGTAGAAACTACGAGCAGTACTTC.

The sample holds one count of this clonotype. The chain uses TRBV24-1 and TRBJ2-7, with no clear D. V was trimmed by 3 bases and J by 6 bases, leaving 17 bases between them. The CDR3 is 15 residues long. From germline, CDR1 is KGHDR and CDR2 SFDVKD. CDR3 sequence reads: CATSDPRTPTGEQYF. CDR3 bases: TGTGCCACCAGTGATCCAAGGACCCCGACGGGCGAGCAGTACTTC.

The chain joins TRBV12-3 or TRBV12-4 to TRBJ2-1; no clear D. V lost 6 bases to trimming and J lost 4 bases, with 10 bases between them. The CDR3 sequence is 13 residues long. CDR3 residues: CASRTTEYNEQFF. CDR3 in DNA: TGTGCCAGCAGGACGACTGAGTACAATGAGCAGTTCTTC.

The gene calls are TRBV3-1 and TRBJ2-7; 11 bases are shared with TRBD2. This CDR3 region has 16 residues. Losses at the gene ends were 0 bases for V and 3 bases for J; bases not matched to a gene: 4. CDR1 LGHDT and CDR2 YNNKEL come from the germline V gene (reference sequence). The CDR3, as DNA: TGTGCCAGCAGCCAAGACGGCGGGACTAGCGGCTACGAGCAGTACTTC. This gives the protein CASSQDGGTSGYEQYF.

The chain is built from TRBV20-1 and TRBJ2-3, with D perhaps TRBD2 (6 bases). The germline CDR1 and CDR2 sequences are DFQATT and SNEGSKA (reference sequence). Trimming pared 1 base from V and 6 bases from J, leaving 17 bases between. CDR3 length: 15 amino acids. The CDR3 protein is CSARVFGGDDDTQYF. The CDR3 nucleotides are TGCAGTGCTAGAGTATTCGGCGGGGACGACGATACGCAGTATTTT.

The gene calls are TRBV28 and TRBJ2-3; 8 bases are a match to TRBD1. V gave up 5 bases and J gave up 9 bases; unmatched junction bases: 4. The germline V gene has CDR1 MDHEN and CDR2 SYDVKM. This CDR3 contains 12 residues. This CDR3 reads CASSQGAGTQYF. In DNA form, the CDR3 reads TGTGCCAGCAGTCAGGGGGCAGGAACGCAGTATTTT.

The rearrangement joins TRBV30 to TRBJ2-1; 7 bases map to TRBD2. Germline CDR1 is GTSNPN and CDR2 is SVGIG (reference sequence). The CDR3 spans 16 residues. V trimming: 3 bases; J trimming: 0 bases; junction bases outside the gene matches: 8. The DNA of the CDR3 is TGTGCCTGGAGGGGGGGGAGGGTACCCTCCTACAATGAGCAGTTCTTC. Translated, it gives CAWRGGRVPSYNEQFF.

The rearrangement links TRBV14 to TRBJ2-3; D remains ambiguous. Deletions cut 0 bases from V and 2 bases from J, with 9 bases between. Per germline, CDR1 SGHDN and CDR2 FVKESK. The CDR3 runs 15 residues. The CDR3 is CASSQDGRFTDTQYF. The CDR3, as DNA: TGTGCCAGCAGCCAAGACGGCAGGTTCACAGATACGCAGTATTTT. The full variable domain, in which reference TRBV14 and TRBJ2-3 provide the parts outside the CDR3, is EAGVTQFPSHSVIEKGQTVTLRCDPISGHDNLYWYRRVMGKEIKFLLHFVKESKQDESGMPNNRFLAERTGGTYSTLKVQPAELEDSGVYFCASSQDGRFTDTQYFGPGTRLTVL.

The CDR3 sequence is CASSVTSQVNEKLFF. In DNA form, the CDR3 reads TGTGCCAGCAGCGTAACGAGTCAGGTTAATGAAAAACTGTTTTTT. The V call is TRBV9, the J call TRBJ1-4; D is undetermined. Germline CDR1 and CDR2: SGDLS and YYNGEE. Trimming removed 1 base from V and 4 bases from J, with 11 bases in between. The CDR3 covers 15 residues.

The chain recombines TRBV29-1 with TRBJ2-2, with D unresolved. Trimming left V 4 bases short and J 6 bases short, with 9 bases between. CDR3 length: 12 residues. Germline-derived CDR1 and CDR2 are SQVTM and ANQGSEA. The CDR3 region is CSVVSAAGELFF. The CDR3 nucleotides read TGCAGCGTTGTATCCGCGGCCGGGGAGCTGTTTTTT.

This sequence joins TRBV3-1 and TRBJ1-1; 7 bases align to TRBD1. Germline trimming cut 2 bases from V and 4 bases from J; bases unmatched to any gene: 7. Looked up from germline, CDR1 is LGHDT and CDR2 is YNNKEL (reference sequence). The CDR3 spans 15 residues. This chain's CDR3 is CASSQNTGAGTEAFF. CDR3 nucleotides: TGTGCCAGCAGCCAAAACACAGGGGCGGGCACTGAAGCTTTCTTT.

This clonotype showed up just once. The genes are TRBV18 and TRBJ2-3; D perhaps matches TRBD2 (5 bases). The V gene lost 2 bases and the J gene lost 2 bases, with 11 bases spanning the gap. This CDR3 has 15 amino acids. From germline, CDR1 is KGHSH and CDR2 LQKENI. CDR3 DNA sequence: TGTGCCAGCTCACCATTCCCAGACTACACAGATACGCAGTATTTT. Its protein product is CASSPFPDYTDTQYF.

This clonotype was detected only once. The rearrangement uses TRBV24-1 and TRBJ1-2; D gene uncertain. V lost 2 bases to trimming and J lost 8 bases, with 23 bases between them. Germline CDR1 KGHDR, CDR2 SFDVKD. This CDR3 is built from 17 residues. The CDR3 sequence is CATSDSPGRESRGGYTF. The CDR3 region has the DNA TGTGCCACCAGTGATTCACCGGGCCGCGAGTCCCGAGGGGGCTACACCTTC.

The chain employs TRBV29-1 and TRBJ1-2; TRBD1 aligns across 7 bases. Per germline, CDR1 SQVTM and CDR2 ANQGSEA. The CDR3 is 14 residues long. J lost 4 bases, V lost 6 bases, and 11 bases had no gene match. CDR3 region: CSVTSRGGSYGYTF. The CDR3 DNA sequence: TGCAGCGTGACAAGCAGGGGGGGTAGCTATGGCTACACCTTC.

The chain employs TRBV29-1 and TRBJ1-2; a weak D match, TRBD1 (5 bases). CDR1 SQVTM and CDR2 ANQGSEA come from the germline V gene. Trimming pared 4 bases from V and 5 bases from J, leaving 23 bases between. This CDR3 contains 16 residues. CDR3 DNA sequence: TGCAGCGTTGGAAAGGGCTCCGGGACCACCGGATATGGCTACACCTTC. Translating gives CSVGKGSGTTGYGYTF.

The chain is built from TRBV29-1 and TRBJ2-5; 8 bases align to TRBD2. The trim removed 6 bases at V and 2 bases at J, leaving 17 bases unmatched. CDR1 is SQVTM and CDR2 is ANQGSEA in the germline V gene. The CDR3 is 17 amino acids. The CDR3 reads CSVAHEGAGGWQETQYF. CDR3 in DNA: TGCAGCGTCGCCCATGAGGGTGCGGGAGGTTGGCAAGAGACCCAGTACTTC.

This chain's CDR3 is CASSRTYNEQFF. The CDR3 DNA sequence: TGTGCCAGCAGTCGGACCTACAATGAGCAGTTCTTC. The chain joins TRBV12-3 or TRBV12-4 to TRBJ2-1; no clear D gene. The V gene lost 5 bases and the J gene lost 2 bases, with 4 bases spanning the gap. The CDR3 runs 12 residues.

The gene calls are TRBV5-1 and TRBJ2-1; 11 positions agree with TRBD2. CDR3 length: 17 amino acids. V shed 1 base, J shed 0 bases, and the junction held 3 bases outside the gene matches. Germline V gene data show CDR1 as SGHRS and CDR2 as YFSETQ. CDR3 region: CASSLKGTSGSYNEQFF. The CDR3 bases are TGCGCCAGCAGCTTGAAAGGGACTAGCGGCTCCTACAATGAGCAGTTCTTC.

This chain connects TRBV4-1 to TRBJ2-7; the match to TRBD2 covers 7 bases. J was trimmed by 4 bases and V by 0 bases; bases with no gene match: 12. CDR1 is MGHRA, CDR2 YSYEKL, per germline. This CDR3 contains 17 residues. The CDR3 sequence is CASSQDLEEWTSYEQYF. CDR3 sequence (DNA): TGCGCCAGCAGCCAAGATCTGGAGGAATGGACTAGTTACGAGCAGTACTTC.